A selection of T cell receptor beta chains follows, all from one sample in a study of blood T cell repertoires in COVID-19. Libraries were prepared by immunoSEQ multiplex PCR; TCRdb keeps only in-frame clonotypes and omits some of them. Of around 270,000 clones listed, over 80% are singletons. The sample taken for sequencing was peripheral blood. The receptor source for this set is a woman aged 40 to 49 who had recovered from COVID-19. Both conserved end residues are part of each CDR3. Each record gives: V gene, clone size, D gene, J gene, CDR3 protein, CDR3 DNA. D genes are given only for firm matches. The listing skips clone size in some rows; elsewhere it reads once, few, many or a size class.

v_call: TRBV19; clone_size: once; d_call: .; j_call: TRBJ1-2; cdr3_aa: CASRTDRSGYTF; cdr3_nt: TGTGCCAGTAGAACCGACAGGTCCGGCTACACCTTC
v_call: TRBV6-5; clone_size: .; d_call: .; j_call: TRBJ1-4; cdr3_aa: CASSKRTDKNEKLFF; cdr3_nt: TGTGCCAGCAGTAAACGGACGGACAAGAATGAAAAACTGTTTTTT
v_call: TRBV14; clone_size: .; d_call: .; j_call: TRBJ2-1; cdr3_aa: CASSQDFGLFYHNEQFF; cdr3_nt: TGTGCCAGCAGCCAAGATTTTGGCCTCTTTTATCACAATGAGCAGTTCTTC
v_call: TRBV3-1/TRBV3-2; clone_size: few; d_call: .; j_call: TRBJ2-7; cdr3_aa: CASSQVDSSYEQYF; cdr3_nt: TGTGCCAGCAGCCAAGTGGACAGTTCCTACGAGCAGTACTTC
v_call: TRBV21-1; clone_size: .; d_call: .; j_call: TRBJ2-2; cdr3_aa: CANESRDGGDGELFF; cdr3_nt: TGTGCCAACGAGAGCCGGGACGGGGGTGACGGGGAGCTGTTTTTT
v_call: TRBV2; clone_size: .; d_call: .; j_call: TRBJ2-5; cdr3_aa: CAAGQETQYF; cdr3_nt: TGTGCCGCGGGTCAAGAGACCCAGTACTTC
v_call: TRBV29-1; clone_size: .; d_call: TRBD1; j_call: TRBJ2-1; cdr3_aa: CSAQAGQGYNEQFF; cdr3_nt: TGCAGCGCTCAAGCGGGACAGGGATACAATGAGCAGTTCTTC
v_call: TRBV6-6; clone_size: .; d_call: TRBD1; j_call: TRBJ2-7; cdr3_aa: CASTRGTGSYEQYF; cdr3_nt: TGTGCCAGCACCAGGGGGACAGGGTCATACGAGCAGTACTTC
v_call: TRBV29-1; clone_size: .; d_call: .; j_call: TRBJ1-5; cdr3_aa: CSVDEGKGDQPQHF; cdr3_nt: TGCAGCGTTGATGAAGGGAAGGGAGATCAGCCCCAGCATTTT
v_call: TRBV7-9; clone_size: .; d_call: TRBD1; j_call: TRBJ1-1; cdr3_aa: CASSSQGDTEAFF; cdr3_nt: TGTGCCAGCAGCTCCCAGGGGGACACTGAAGCTTTCTTT
v_call: TRBV5-1; clone_size: .; d_call: .; j_call: TRBJ1-1; cdr3_aa: CASSGGWGEGAFF; cdr3_nt: TGCGCCAGCAGCGGCGGGTGGGGTGAGGGAGCTTTCTTT
v_call: TRBV19; clone_size: .; d_call: .; j_call: TRBJ1-2; cdr3_aa: CASSRQSLSFNYGYTF; cdr3_nt: TGTGCCAGTAGCCGACAGAGTTTATCCTTTAACTATGGCTACACCTTC
v_call: TRBV7-9; clone_size: .; d_call: .; j_call: TRBJ1-2; cdr3_aa: CASSLGQVYGYTF; cdr3_nt: TGTGCCAGCAGCTTAGGGCAGGTCTATGGCTACACCTTC
v_call: TRBV7-9; clone_size: .; d_call: .; j_call: TRBJ2-7; cdr3_aa: CASSLAVSYEQYF; cdr3_nt: TGTGCCAGCAGCTTAGCGGTCAGCTACGAGCAGTACTTC
v_call: TRBV5-1; clone_size: .; d_call: TRBD1; j_call: TRBJ1-4; cdr3_aa: CASSLKTGGDEKLFF; cdr3_nt: TGCGCCAGCAGCCTTAAAACAGGGGGCGACGAAAAACTGTTTTTT
v_call: TRBV28; clone_size: few; d_call: TRBD1; j_call: TRBJ1-6; cdr3_aa: CASRDRRTHLNSPLHF; cdr3_nt: TGTGCCAGCAGGGACAGGCGGACCCATCTGAATTCACCCCTCCACTTT
v_call: TRBV7-3; clone_size: .; d_call: .; j_call: TRBJ2-3; cdr3_aa: CASSWGRNRDTDTQYF; cdr3_nt: TGTGCCAGCAGCTGGGGGCGGAACCGAGACACAGATACGCAGTATTTT
v_call: TRBV2; clone_size: .; d_call: .; j_call: TRBJ1-4; cdr3_aa: CASSVRRGGVKLFF; cdr3_nt: TGTGCCAGCAGTGTGCGCAGGGGAGGGGTAAAACTGTTTTTT
v_call: TRBV12-3/TRBV12-4; clone_size: .; d_call: .; j_call: TRBJ2-5; cdr3_aa: CASSSQLQETQYF; cdr3_nt: TGTGCCAGCAGTTCACAGCTCCAAGAGACCCAGTACTTC
v_call: TRBV4-1; clone_size: .; d_call: TRBD1; j_call: TRBJ2-1; cdr3_aa: CASSQVGQSSYNEQFF; cdr3_nt: TGCGCCAGCAGCCAAGTGGGACAGAGCTCCTACAATGAGCAGTTCTTC
v_call: TRBV9; clone_size: .; d_call: .; j_call: TRBJ1-6; cdr3_aa: CASSVEQGMNSPLHF; cdr3_nt: TGTGCCAGCAGCGTAGAGCAGGGGATGAATTCACCCCTCCACTTT
v_call: TRBV7-8; clone_size: .; d_call: .; j_call: TRBJ1-2; cdr3_aa: CASNSGGNYGYTF; cdr3_nt: TGTGCCAGCAACAGTGGGGGCAACTATGGCTACACCTTC
v_call: TRBV3-1/TRBV3-2; clone_size: .; d_call: .; j_call: TRBJ2-5; cdr3_aa: CASSPFGDTQETQYF; cdr3_nt: TGTGCCAGCAGCCCCTTTGGGGACACGCAAGAGACCCAGTACTTC
v_call: TRBV20-1; clone_size: .; d_call: .; j_call: TRBJ2-7; cdr3_aa: CSVTESEREYF; cdr3_nt: TGCAGTGTGACGGAATCGGAGAGGGAGTACTTC
v_call: TRBV18; clone_size: .; d_call: TRBD1; j_call: TRBJ1-2; cdr3_aa: CASSPTGTGVQLDYGYTF; cdr3_nt: TGTGCCAGCTCACCGACCGGGACAGGGGTCCAATTAGACTATGGCTACACCTTC
v_call: TRBV7-9; clone_size: .; d_call: TRBD1; j_call: TRBJ1-6; cdr3_aa: CASSMTGVSPLHF; cdr3_nt: TGTGCCAGCAGCATGACAGGGGTTTCACCCCTCCACTTT
v_call: TRBV4-1; clone_size: .; d_call: .; j_call: TRBJ2-5; cdr3_aa: CASSQDLGGLRETQYF; cdr3_nt: TGCGCCAGCAGCCAAGATCTGGGGGGGCTGAGAGAGACCCAGTACTTC
v_call: TRBV7-2; clone_size: .; d_call: .; j_call: TRBJ2-7; cdr3_aa: CASSSDRRYEQYF; cdr3_nt: TGTGCCAGCAGCTCGGACAGACGATACGAGCAGTACTTC
v_call: TRBV10-3; clone_size: .; d_call: TRBD2; j_call: TRBJ2-1; cdr3_aa: CAISESGGSSYNEQFF; cdr3_nt: TGTGCCATCAGTGAGTCAGGCGGGAGCTCCTACAATGAGCAGTTCTTC
v_call: TRBV11-3; clone_size: .; d_call: .; j_call: TRBJ1-6; cdr3_aa: CASRVGGWDSPLHF; cdr3_nt: TGTGCCAGCAGGGTCGGAGGGTGGGATTCACCCCTCCACTTT
v_call: TRBV28; clone_size: .; d_call: .; j_call: TRBJ2-3; cdr3_aa: CASRSGGTWTDTQYF; cdr3_nt: TGTGCCAGCAGGTCAGGGGGGACTTGGACAGATACGCAGTATTTT
v_call: TRBV27; clone_size: .; d_call: TRBD2; j_call: TRBJ2-1; cdr3_aa: CASRLAGGFNEQFF; cdr3_nt: TGTGCCAGCAGGTTAGCGGGGGGTTTCAATGAGCAGTTCTTC
v_call: TRBV10-1; clone_size: once; d_call: .; j_call: TRBJ2-5; cdr3_aa: CASSGTKETQYF; cdr3_nt: TGCGCCAGCAGTGGGACTAAAGAGACCCAGTACTTC
v_call: TRBV27; clone_size: .; d_call: TRBD2; j_call: TRBJ2-5; cdr3_aa: CASSLRSERGGQETQYF; cdr3_nt: TGTGCCAGCAGTTTACGGTCCGAGCGGGGGGGCCAAGAGACCCAGTACTTC
v_call: TRBV19; clone_size: .; d_call: .; j_call: TRBJ1-5; cdr3_aa: CASSIGGRGGQPQHF; cdr3_nt: TGTGCCAGTAGTATAGGAGGAAGGGGAGGCCAGCCCCAGCATTTT
v_call: TRBV7-2; clone_size: .; d_call: .; j_call: TRBJ2-7; cdr3_aa: CASGPPGTYEQYF; cdr3_nt: TGTGCCAGCGGACCCCCAGGGACCTACGAGCAGTACTTC
v_call: TRBV6-4; clone_size: .; d_call: .; j_call: TRBJ1-6; cdr3_aa: CASSSPRLNTNNSPLHF; cdr3_nt: TGTGCCAGCAGCTCCCCCCGTCTCAATACAAATAATTCACCCCTCCACTTT
v_call: TRBV5-1; clone_size: .; d_call: .; j_call: TRBJ1-5; cdr3_aa: CASSLDGVPNQPQHF; cdr3_nt: TGCGCCAGCAGCCTCGACGGGGTTCCCAATCAGCCCCAGCATTTT